This is a list of T cell receptor beta chains from one sample in a study of chemoradiotherapy in HPV16-positive cancers. Measured with immunoSEQ multiplex PCR; TCRdb has only the in-frame clones, and not every one. The sample lists 8,000 to 10,000 clones, 91% seen once, with roughly an eighth in the top ten. Sequences were derived from blood, sampled from a patient who underwent chemoradiotherapy. All receptors derive from a human donor with HPV-associated anogenital cancer. The CDR3 runs from the conserved cysteine through the conserved F or W. A D gene is named only where the DNA matches it firmly. Where a row states a size, it is once, few, many or the class of an expanded clone; other rows omit it.

v_call	j_call	clone_size	d_call	cdr3_nt	cdr3_aa
TRBV5-1	TRBJ1-1	once	TRBD1	TGCGCCAGCAGCCCAGGGGGCGAGGCGAAAGCTTTCTTT	CASSPGGEAKAFF
TRBV5-1	TRBJ1-1	NA	TRBD1	TGCGCCAGCAGCACGGGACAGTTGAACACTGAAGCTTTCTTT	CASSTGQLNTEAFF
TRBV15	TRBJ2-1	NA	TRBD2	TGTGCCACCAGCGGGGTAGCGGGGGAGGGTGAGCAGTTCTTC	CATSGVAGEGEQFF
TRBV2	TRBJ1-1	once	NA	TGTGCCAGCAGTGTATATACGGGCTTGGACACTGAAGCTTTCTTT	CASSVYTGLDTEAFF
TRBV5-1	TRBJ2-1	once	TRBD2	TGCGCCAGCAGCTCGAAATGGACTAGCGGGTCAGACAATGAGCAGTTCTTC	CASSSKWTSGSDNEQFF
TRBV19	TRBJ2-5	NA	TRBD1	TGTGCCAGTAGCACGGGACAGGGTACGACGGAGACCCAGTACTTC	CASSTGQGTTETQYF
TRBV30	TRBJ1-3	NA	NA	TGTGCCTGGAGTCGGGACTCCGGCTCTGGAAACACCATATATTTT	CAWSRDSGSGNTIYF
TRBV19	TRBJ1-5	NA	NA	TGTGCCAGTAGTCAGCGGAGGGGACTTGAAATTAGCAATCAGCCCCAGCATTTT	CASSQRRGLEISNQPQHF
TRBV5-1	TRBJ2-2	NA	NA	TGCGCCAGCAGCTTTGGGCTAGACAGGAGAGCGAACACCGGGGAGCTGTTTTTT	CASSFGLDRRANTGELFF
TRBV27	TRBJ2-7	NA	NA	TGTGCCAGCAGTTTATCCGGAGGTAACGAGCAGTACTTC	CASSLSGGNEQYF
TRBV7-8	TRBJ2-1	NA	TRBD1	TGTGCCACCCGGGTGGGGCTTGGACAGGGGGCTCACAATGAGCAGTTCTTC	CATRVGLGQGAHNEQFF
TRBV5-1	TRBJ1-2	NA	NA	TGCGCCAGCAGGCGGACAGTGAACTATGGCTACACCTTC	CASRRTVNYGYTF
TRBV18	TRBJ1-2	NA	TRBD1	TGTGCCAGCTCACCGGACAGGGCCGCTAACTATGGCTACACCTTC	CASSPDRAANYGYTF
TRBV5-6	TRBJ2-2	NA	TRBD2	TGTGCCAGCAGCTTGGCCGGCGGGGGGGCTTCCGGGGAGCTGTTTTTT	CASSLAGGGASGELFF
TRBV18	TRBJ2-1	NA	NA	TGTGCCAGCTCACCACCGATGGATCACAATGAGCAGTTCTTC	CASSPPMDHNEQFF
TRBV5-6	TRBJ2-2	NA	TRBD1	TGTGCCAGCAGCTTGCCACTGGACAGGTTTTTTGGCGGGGAGCTGTTTTTT	CASSLPLDRFFGGELFF
TRBV4-1	TRBJ2-7	NA	NA	TGCGCCAGCAGCCAAGTGGGCACCTCCTACGAGCAGTACTTC	CASSQVGTSYEQYF
TRBV14	TRBJ1-6	NA	NA	TGTGCCAGCACCCAGAAAAGCTCCTATAATTCACCCCTCCACTTT	CASTQKSSYNSPLHF
TRBV6-1	TRBJ2-7	few	NA	TGTGCCAGCAGTCCCCAGGGGATGAACTACGAGCAGTACTTC	CASSPQGMNYEQYF
TRBV7-2	TRBJ2-7	NA	NA	TGTGCCAGCAGCTTAGGCCCCAGCTCCTACGAGCAGTACTTC	CASSLGPSSYEQYF
TRBV21-1	TRBJ1-4	NA	NA	TGTGCCAGCAGCCAAAACAATGTCGAAAAACTGTTTTTT	CASSQNNVEKLFF
TRBV10-3	TRBJ1-1	NA	NA	TGTGCCATCAGTGAGTCAGGGAACAGGGAAGCTTTCTTT	CAISESGNREAFF
TRBV5-6	TRBJ2-5	NA	TRBD1	TGTGCCAGCAACTCTATTTGGGACAGGGTATTAGTAGAGACCCAGTACTTC	CASNSIWDRVLVETQYF
TRBV7-2	TRBJ2-3	NA	NA	TGTGCCAGCAGCTTAGAGGTTGCCACAGATACGCAGTATTTT	CASSLEVATDTQYF
TRBV2	TRBJ2-3	NA	TRBD2	TGTGCCAGCAGCGGGACTAGCGGGGTTAACACAGATACGCAGTATTTT	CASSGTSGVNTDTQYF
TRBV25-1	TRBJ1-2	NA	NA	TGTGCCAGCAGTACAGTAAACTATGGCTACACCTTC	CASSTVNYGYTF
TRBV11-2	TRBJ1-1	NA	NA	TGTGCCAGCAGCTTACCCCCTCGAGGGTTGGGTGAAGCTTTCTTT	CASSLPPRGLGEAFF
TRBV6-5	TRBJ1-2	NA	NA	TGTGCCAGCAGTTACGGGGGGGATAAGGCTAACTATGGCTACACCTTC	CASSYGGDKANYGYTF
TRBV6-5	TRBJ1-4	NA	NA	TGTGCCAGCTGGGGTGAAAAACTGTTTTTT	CASWGEKLFF
TRBV7-9	TRBJ2-1	NA	TRBD1	TGTGCCAGCAGCCGGGACAGCTACAATGAGCAGTTCTTC	CASSRDSYNEQFF
TRBV19	TRBJ1-2	once	TRBD1	TGTGCCAGTAGTTCAGGACAGGAAAACACCTTC	CASSSGQENTF
TRBV5-1	TRBJ1-2	once	NA	TGCGCCAGCAGCTTGGTATTTATGGCAGATACTGGAGGATATGGCTACACCTTC	CASSLVFMADTGGYGYTF
TRBV2	TRBJ2-5	NA	NA	TGTGCCAGCAGTGAAGACGGGACTTTCCAAGAGACCCAGTACTTC	CASSEDGTFQETQYF
TRBV7-1	TRBJ1-2	NA	NA	TGTGCCAGCAGCTTGGACGGGGACGGCCGGGGGTACACCTTC	CASSLDGDGRGYTF
TRBV30	TRBJ1-1	NA	NA	TGTGCCTGGAGAACCGGAAACACTGAAGCTTTCTTT	CAWRTGNTEAFF
TRBV7-9	TRBJ1-1	NA	TRBD1	TGTGCCAGCAGGGACTCGACAGGGATGCATGAAGCTTTCTTT	CASRDSTGMHEAFF
TRBV2	TRBJ1-3	once	NA	TGTGCCAGCAGTTCCGAGGGACCTGGAAACACCATATATTTT	CASSSEGPGNTIYF
TRBV11-3	TRBJ2-7	few	NA	TGTGCCAGCAGCCTGGGCGGGTTAGCCGAGCAGTACTTC	CASSLGGLAEQYF
TRBV21-1	TRBJ1-2	NA	NA	TGTGCCAGCAGTTTGGCCCCCTCGGAAAACTATGGCTACACCTTC	CASSLAPSENYGYTF
TRBV10-3	TRBJ1-1	NA	TRBD1	TGTGCCATCAGTGGGGGGACAGATGAAGCTTTCTTT	CAISGGTDEAFF
TRBV28	TRBJ1-2	once	NA	TGTGCCAGCAGTTTTGGTGGAATGAACTATGGCTACACCTTC	CASSFGGMNYGYTF
TRBV6-6	TRBJ1-1	few	NA	TGTGGGACCGGTCTGCGTTACACTGAAGCTTTCTTT	CGTGLRYTEAFF
TRBV15	TRBJ2-1	NA	NA	TGTGCCACCAGCAGAGTTGACAGAGGCAATGAGCAGTTCTTC	CATSRVDRGNEQFF
TRBV5-4	TRBJ1-5	NA	NA	TGTGCCAGCAGCTTGGACCCGGGCAATCAGCCCCAGCATTTT	CASSLDPGNQPQHF
TRBV7-2	TRBJ2-3	NA	NA	TGTGCCAGCAGCCCTAGCGCCGCTGAGGATACGCAGTATTTT	CASSPSAAEDTQYF
TRBV13	TRBJ2-1	NA	TRBD2	TGTGCCAGCAGCCCGGGACTAGTCAGGGAGCAGTTCTTC	CASSPGLVREQFF
TRBV7-8	TRBJ1-1	NA	NA	TGTGCCAGCACCTGGGGGACTGAAGCTTTCTTT	CASTWGTEAFF
TRBV7-9	TRBJ2-3	NA	NA	TGTGCCAGCAGCGGAGATCTCGTTCAGTATTTT	CASSGDLVQYF
TRBV2	TRBJ2-1	NA	TRBD1	TGTGCCAGCAGTGCCTCCGGGACAGGGACTTTGGGTGAGCAGTTCTTC	CASSASGTGTLGEQFF
TRBV19	TRBJ2-6	once	NA	TGTGCCAGTAGTATGGCCCCAGCTGGGGCCAACGTCCTGACTTTC	CASSMAPAGANVLTF
TRBV5-6	TRBJ2-7	NA	TRBD1	TGTGCCAGCAGCTTGAAACGGACAGGGGCCCGCTCCTACGAGCAGTACTTC	CASSLKRTGARSYEQYF
TRBV9	TRBJ1-6	NA	NA	TGTGCCAGCAGCGTACAGGGTACTAGTTCACCCCTCCACTTT	CASSVQGTSSPLHF
TRBV9	TRBJ1-2	NA	NA	TGTGCCAGCAGCGACAGGGTATATGGCTACACCTTC	CASSDRVYGYTF
TRBV7-6	TRBJ2-1	NA	TRBD2	TGTGCCAGCAGCTCAAAGACTAGCGTCTACAATGAGCAGTTCTTC	CASSSKTSVYNEQFF
TRBV27	TRBJ2-1	NA	TRBD2	TGTGCCAGCAGCTTAACTAGCGGGGGGGCGTCCGAGCAGTTCTTC	CASSLTSGGASEQFF
TRBV9	TRBJ2-7	NA	TRBD2	TGTGCCAGCAGCGAGGGGACTAGCGGGGGGGCCTCCTACGAGCAGTACTTC	CASSEGTSGGASYEQYF
TRBV5-1	TRBJ2-5	NA	NA	TGCGCCAGCAGCTTGGCGACCAGCCTCGCTAGGCAAGAGACCCAGTACTTC	CASSLATSLARQETQYF
TRBV7-2	TRBJ2-3	NA	NA	TGTGCCAGCAGCGCCTGGGCAACTAGCACAGATACGCAGTATTTT	CASSAWATSTDTQYF
TRBV11-1	TRBJ2-2	NA	NA	TGTGCCAGCAGCTTAGTAGGTAGCTCCCCCGGGGAGCTGTTTTTT	CASSLVGSSPGELFF